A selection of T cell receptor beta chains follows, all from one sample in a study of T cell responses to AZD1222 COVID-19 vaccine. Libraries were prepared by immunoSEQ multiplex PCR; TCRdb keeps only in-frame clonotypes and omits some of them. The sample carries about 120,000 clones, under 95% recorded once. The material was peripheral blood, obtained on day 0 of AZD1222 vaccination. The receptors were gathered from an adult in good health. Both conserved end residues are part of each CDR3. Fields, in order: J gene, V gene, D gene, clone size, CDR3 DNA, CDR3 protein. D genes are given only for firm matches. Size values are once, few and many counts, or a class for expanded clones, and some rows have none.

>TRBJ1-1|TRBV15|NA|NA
TGTGCCACCAGCAGAGGTATGACGGGGAACACTGAAGCTTTCTTT
CATSRGMTGNTEAFF
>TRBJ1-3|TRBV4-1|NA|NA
TGCGCCAGCAGCCAAGGGTTGCGGGAGAAAGGGGTCTCTGGAAACACCATATATTTT
CASSQGLREKGVSGNTIYF
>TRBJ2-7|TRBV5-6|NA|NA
TGTGCCAGCAGCTTTCGATCCCACCGGGACGAGCAGTACTTC
CASSFRSHRDEQYF
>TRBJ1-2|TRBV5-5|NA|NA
TGTGCCAGCAGCTTGGAATGGACAGACACTAACTATGGCTACACCTTC
CASSLEWTDTNYGYTF
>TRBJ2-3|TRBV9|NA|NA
TGTGCCAGCAGCGCAACGCATGAGGATACGCAGTATTTT
CASSATHEDTQYF
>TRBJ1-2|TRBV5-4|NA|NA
TGTGCCAGCAGCTTGGAGGCAGTTAACTATGGCTACACCTTC
CASSLEAVNYGYTF
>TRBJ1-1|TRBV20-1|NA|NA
TGCAGTGCTAGTGCGGTGGCCCGCACTGAAGCTTTCTTT
CSASAVARTEAFF
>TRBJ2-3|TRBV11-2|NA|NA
TGTGCCAGCAGCCGACAGGTTAGCACAGATACGCAGTATTTT
CASSRQVSTDTQYF
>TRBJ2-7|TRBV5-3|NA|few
TGTGCCAGAACCCGACTTCAGAGTCCGGATGCCTACGAGCAGTACTTC
CARTRLQSPDAYEQYF
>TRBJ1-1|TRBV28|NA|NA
TGTGCCAGCACCCATAGGGACCCTAGCAGAGGCACTGAAGCTTTCTTT
CASTHRDPSRGTEAFF
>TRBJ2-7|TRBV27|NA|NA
TGTGCCAGCAGTTTATTCGGACAGAACTACGAGCAGTACTTC
CASSLFGQNYEQYF